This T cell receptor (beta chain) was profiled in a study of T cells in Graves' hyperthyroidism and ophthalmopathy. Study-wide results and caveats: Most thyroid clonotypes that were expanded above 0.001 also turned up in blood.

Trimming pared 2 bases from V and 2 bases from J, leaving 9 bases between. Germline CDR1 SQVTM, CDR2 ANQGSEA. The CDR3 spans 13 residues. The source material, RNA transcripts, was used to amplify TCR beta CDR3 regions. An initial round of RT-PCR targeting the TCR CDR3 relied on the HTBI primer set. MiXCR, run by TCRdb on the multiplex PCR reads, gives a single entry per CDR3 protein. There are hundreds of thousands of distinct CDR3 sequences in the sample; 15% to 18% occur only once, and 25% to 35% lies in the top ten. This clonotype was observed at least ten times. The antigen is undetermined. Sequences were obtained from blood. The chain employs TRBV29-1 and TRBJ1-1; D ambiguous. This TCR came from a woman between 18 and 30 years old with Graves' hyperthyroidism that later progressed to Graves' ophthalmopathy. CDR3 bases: TGCAGCGTTGAAAGGCAGTTAAACACTGAAGCTTTCTTT. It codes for CSVERQLNTEAFF.